This record looks at one T cell receptor (beta chain) sequence and its context. Its antigen is not yet known. Base qualities are not provided; no much larger clone lies one nucleotide away. The library was produced with the immunoSEQ multiplex PCR assay. The authors' analysis ran thus. A statistical classification framework was built for diagnosing cytomegalovirus status from the catalog of TCR beta chain sequences. TCRdb carries this immuneACCESS record with in-frame sequences only. Its versions omit some clonotypes, under half of them owing to an unresolved V gene in the studies checked, with the rest unexplained. Clone size and the V and J calls come from that table; the DNA yielded D and trimming. The sample profile shows some 310,000 clones; roughly 88% of them were found once. Together, the top ten hold around 0.96% of the sample. The germline V gene (reference sequence) sets CDR1 to LNHDA and CDR2 to SQIVND. The CDR3 goes from the cysteine to the phenylalanine over 15 residues. Here the CDR3 DNA is all that survives: 45 bases in frame from base 1. Trimming removed 3 bases from V and 1 base from J, leaving 12 bases between the germline ends.

These data come from a study of cytomegalovirus exposure and HLA in healthy donors (dated by TCRdb to between 2016 and 2019). Broadly, across the study: A later analysis indicated that the 90 to 150 validation repertoires were generated on the platform also employed for the approximately 700 repertoires of the first cohort. The study aimed to test whether signatures of past pathogen exposure could be identified by cataloging public T cell receptors. In addition to the first cohort of 666 subjects, a separate validation cohort of approximately 110 different subjects was used. The study combined high-throughput TCR immunosequencing, statistical association of individual TCRs with disease status, and machine learning to predict cytomegalovirus infection status.

Donors formed part of the validation cohort, which comprised about 130 subjects and was distinct from the first cohort of 666 subjects. Summary of the overall study and its limitations: Three of the identified cytomegalovirus-associated TCR beta chains were confirmed in vitro to be specific for cytomegalovirus antigens. A later analysis lacked HLA typing for the validation cohort, so it scored co-occurrence in that cohort across all 110 or so repertoires. The classifier was reported to diagnose cytomegalovirus status with high specificity and sensitivity in both the original and validation cohorts. The authors suggested that the approach could potentially be generalized to other disease states and immunological phenotypes. In the study, roughly 160 TCR beta chains were listed as associated with cytomegalovirus. A later analysis found that TCRs clustered in the first cohort also tended to co-occur in the roughly 110 validation repertoires, with about 94% of cluster scores above 0. While some public TCRs were present in many individuals, most TCR sequences turned up only very rarely across donors.

The chain is encoded by TRBV19 joined to TRBJ2-5; TRBD1 could be the D gene, as 7 bases match. The source of this sequence is a man aged 25-45 years in good health and CMV-seronegative. Sequencing was done on a sample of PBMCs. The CDR3 region reads CASSMRQGLQETQYF. The nucleotide sequence reads as follows: TGTGCCAGTAGTATGAGACAGGGACTCCAAGAGACCCAGTACTTC.